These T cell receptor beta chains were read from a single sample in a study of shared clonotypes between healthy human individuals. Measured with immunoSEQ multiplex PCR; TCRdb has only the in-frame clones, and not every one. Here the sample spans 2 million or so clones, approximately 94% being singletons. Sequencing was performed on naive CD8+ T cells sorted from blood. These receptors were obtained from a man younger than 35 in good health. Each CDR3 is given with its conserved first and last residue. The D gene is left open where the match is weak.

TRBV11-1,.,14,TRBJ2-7,TGTGCCAGCAGCTTAACGGCAGGGGCCTACGAGCAGTACTTC,CASSLTAGAYEQYF
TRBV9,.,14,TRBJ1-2,TGTGCCAGCAGCGATTCAAAGAGCAGCTATGGCTACACCTTC,CASSDSKSSYGYTF
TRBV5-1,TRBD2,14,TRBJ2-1,TGCGCCAGCAGCCGGACTAGCGGTCTCAATGAGCAGTTCTTC,CASSRTSGLNEQFF
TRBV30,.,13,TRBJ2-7,TGTGCCTGGAGTGGTGTACTGGACTACGAGCAGTACTTC,CAWSGVLDYEQYF
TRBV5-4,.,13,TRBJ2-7,TGTGCCAGCAGCTTAACTACAGAGTACGAGCAGTACTTC,CASSLTTEYEQYF
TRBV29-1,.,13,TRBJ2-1,TGCAGCACCGTATTGTCAGGGGTGTATGAGCAGTTCTTC,CSTVLSGVYEQFF
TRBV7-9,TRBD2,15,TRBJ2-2,TGTGCCAGCAGCTTAGCGATTGCGGGAGCCGGGGAGCTGTTTTTT,CASSLAIAGAGELFF
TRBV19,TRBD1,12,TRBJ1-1,TGTGCCAGTAGGCAGGGGGGCACTGAAGCTTTCTTT,CASRQGGTEAFF
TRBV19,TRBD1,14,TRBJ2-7,TGTGCCAGTAGCTCCGTGGACAGGGTCCTCGAGCAGTACTTC,CASSSVDRVLEQYF
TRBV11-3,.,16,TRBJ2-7,TGTGCCAGCAGCTTAGATCCTTTGGGGGCTGTCTACGAGCAGTACTTC,CASSLDPLGAVYEQYF
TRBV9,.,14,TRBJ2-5,TGTGCCAGCAGCGTAGGCGGGGCCGTAGAGACCCAGTACTTC,CASSVGGAVETQYF